Below, 10 T cell receptor beta chains from the same sample are listed, as sequenced in a study of CD8 T cells in ankylosing spondylitis. Each CDR3 protein gets one entry after TCRdb re-called the 5' RACE reads with MiXCR. The sample has about 130,000 distinct CDR3 sequences, approximately 14% seen once. Input material: blood, either unsorted or a sorted T cell fraction (not recorded which). Receptors originate from a female donor with ankylosing spondylitis or in good health (not recorded which).

This clonotype was seen repeatedly, ten times or more. The chain carries TRBV11-2 and TRBJ2-2; D is uncertain. The germline V gene has CDR1 SGHAT and CDR2 FQNNGV. This CDR3 is 13 amino acids long. V was pared by 1 base and J by 4 bases, with 4 bases between. The CDR3 loop reads CASSLAATGELFF. The CDR3 region has the DNA TGTGCCAGCAGCTTAGCGGCCACCGGGGAGCTGTTTTTT.

This clonotype occurred many times. The CDR3 region has the DNA TGTGCCACCAGCAGAGAAATGGCGCTCTTGAAGGGCTACACCTTC. Protein: CATSREMALLKGYTF. The chain carries TRBV15 and TRBJ1-2; D gene ambiguous. Per the germline V gene, CDR1 is LNHNV and CDR2 is YYDKDF (reference sequence). The V end lost 0 bases, the J end lost 8 bases, and 16 bases lay between the germline ends. The CDR3 spans 15 residues.

This clonotype came up many times. Relative to the germline gene, one junction end is altered; a read error may explain this. J is TRBJ2-1 and V is TRBV5-1; TRBD2 agrees at 11 bases. Per the germline V gene, CDR1 is SGHRS and CDR2 is YFSETQ. The CDR3 consists of 17 residues. DNA of the CDR3: TGCGCCAGCAGGTCGGGTTCGACTAGCGGGGTTTACAATGAGCAGTCCTTC. It encodes CASRSGSTSGVYNEQSF.

This clonotype was seen ten or more times. The chain is built from TRBV11-2 and TRBJ2-7; D is unresolved. In germline, CDR1 is SGHAT, CDR2 FQNNGV. The CDR3 extends over 12 amino acids. Between the trimmed V and J ends, which lost 4 bases and 6 bases, there was a span of 10 bases. The chain's CDR3 is CASSSGYFEQYF. CDR3 sequence (DNA): TGTGCCAGCAGCTCCGGATATTTCGAGCAGTACTTC.

The chain joins TRBV5-1 to TRBJ1-5; 11 nucleotides match TRBD1. V was clipped by 4 bases and J by 1 base; unmatched bases: 4. This CDR3 region has 16 residues. CDR1 is SGHRS, CDR2 YFSETQ, per germline. The CDR3 loop reads CASSPGTGGSNQPQHF. CDR3 DNA: TGCGCCAGCAGCCCGGGGACAGGGGGAAGCAATCAGCCCCAGCATTTT.

This clonotype was detected many times. The rearrangement uses TRBV5-1 and TRBJ1-1; 11 nucleotides match TRBD1. Germline assignment: CDR1 SGHRS and CDR2 YFSETQ. The CDR3 is 15 amino acids. After removal of 4 bases from V and 3 bases from J, the junction contained 5 bases not matched to a gene. The CDR3, as DNA: TGCGCCAGCAGCGGACAGGGGGCCCAGGACACTGAAGCTTTCTTT. Translating it yields CASSGQGAQDTEAFF.

Points on this clonotype: At one end the junction does not follow the germline gene, possibly because of a read error. V and J are TRBV9 and TRBJ2-2, with 8 bases lining up with TRBD1. Germline V lookup: CDR1 SGDLS, CDR2 YYNGEE. The CDR3 runs 16 residues. The DNA of the CDR3 is TGTGTCAGCAGCGAGGGGACAGGCAGAAACACCGGGGAGCTGTTTTTT. Protein sequence: CVSSEGTGRNTGELFF.

This chain joins TRBV28 and TRBJ2-7, with TRBD2 matching 14 bases. The CDR3 length is 15 residues. V was pared by 3 bases and J by 5 bases, with 3 bases of the junction left unmatched. Per the germline V gene, CDR1 is MDHEN and CDR2 is SYDVKM. CDR3 region: CASSFQGLAGDEQYF. The CDR3 nucleotides are TGTGCCAGCAGTTTCCAGGGACTAGCGGGAGACGAGCAGTACTTC.

At least ten counts were recorded for this clonotype. This sequence joins TRBV5-1 and TRBJ2-1; 8 positions match TRBD2. Germline values: CDR1 SGHRS, CDR2 YFSETQ. CDR3 length: 15 amino acids. Germline trimming cut 4 bases from V and 4 bases from J; bases unmatched to any gene: 7. The chain's CDR3 is CASSTRLASYNEQFF. The CDR3 DNA reads TGCGCCAGCAGCACCCGACTAGCGTCGTACAATGAGCAGTTCTTC.

This clonotype has at least ten counts. The chain employs TRBV12-3 or TRBV12-4 and TRBJ2-1; 10 nucleotides align to TRBD1. The CDR3 runs to 15 residues. The ends lost 5 bases at V and 7 bases at J; junction bases unmatched: 8. DNA for the CDR3: TGTGCCAGCAGTACCGGGACAGGGGTATTAAATGAGCAGTTCTTC. As protein: CASSTGTGVLNEQFF.